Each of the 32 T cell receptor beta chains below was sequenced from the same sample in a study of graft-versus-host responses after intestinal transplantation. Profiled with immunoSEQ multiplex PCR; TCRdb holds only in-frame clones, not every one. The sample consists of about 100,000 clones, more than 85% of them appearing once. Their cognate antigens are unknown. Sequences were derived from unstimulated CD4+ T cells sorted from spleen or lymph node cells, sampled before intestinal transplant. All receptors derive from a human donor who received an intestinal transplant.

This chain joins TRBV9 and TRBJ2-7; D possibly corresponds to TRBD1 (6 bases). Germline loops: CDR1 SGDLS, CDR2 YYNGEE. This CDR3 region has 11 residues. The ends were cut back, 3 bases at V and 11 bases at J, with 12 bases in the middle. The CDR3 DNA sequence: TGTGCCAGCAGCGGTAACAGGGCCGAGTACTTC. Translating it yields CASSGNRAEYF.

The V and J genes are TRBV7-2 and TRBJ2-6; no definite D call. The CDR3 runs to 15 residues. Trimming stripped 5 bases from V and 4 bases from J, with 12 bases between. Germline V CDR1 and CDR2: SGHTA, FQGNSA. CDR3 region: CASSPRVTGANVLTF. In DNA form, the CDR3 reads TGTGCCAGCAGCCCAAGAGTTACCGGGGCCAACGTCCTGACTTTC.

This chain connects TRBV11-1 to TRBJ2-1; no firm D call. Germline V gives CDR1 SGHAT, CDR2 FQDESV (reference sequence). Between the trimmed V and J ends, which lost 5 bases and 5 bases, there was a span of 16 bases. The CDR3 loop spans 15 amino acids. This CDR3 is CASSNSRASNNEQFF. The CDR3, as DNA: TGTGCCAGCAGCAATTCACGGGCTAGTAACAATGAGCAGTTCTTC.

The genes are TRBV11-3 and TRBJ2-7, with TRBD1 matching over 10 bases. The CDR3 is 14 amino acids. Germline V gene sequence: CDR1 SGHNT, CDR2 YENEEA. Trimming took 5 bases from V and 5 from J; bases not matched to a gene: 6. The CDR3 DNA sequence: TGTGCCAGCAGCCTGGGACAGGGGACCAACGAGCAGTACTTC. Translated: CASSLGQGTNEQYF.

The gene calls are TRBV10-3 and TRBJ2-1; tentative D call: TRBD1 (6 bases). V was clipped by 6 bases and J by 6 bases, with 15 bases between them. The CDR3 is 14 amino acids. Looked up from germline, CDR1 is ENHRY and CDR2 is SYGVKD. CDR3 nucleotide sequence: TGTGCCATCAGGAGGACAGTCATCGGCAATGAGCAGTTCTTC. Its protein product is CAIRRTVIGNEQFF.

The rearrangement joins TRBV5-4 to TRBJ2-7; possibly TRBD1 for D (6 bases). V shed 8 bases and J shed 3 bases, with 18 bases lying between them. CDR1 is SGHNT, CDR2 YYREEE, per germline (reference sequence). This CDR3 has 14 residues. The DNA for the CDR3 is TGTGCCAGTGCAAACGGCAGGGGAAACTACGAGCAGTACTTC. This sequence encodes CASANGRGNYEQYF.

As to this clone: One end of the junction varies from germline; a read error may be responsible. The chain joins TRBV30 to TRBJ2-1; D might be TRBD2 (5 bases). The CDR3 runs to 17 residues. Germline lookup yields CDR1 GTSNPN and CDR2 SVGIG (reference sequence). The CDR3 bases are TGTGCCTGGAGAGGTTGGGGAGATGGAAGCTCCTACGATGAGCAGTTCTTC. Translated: CAWRGWGDGSSYDEQFF.

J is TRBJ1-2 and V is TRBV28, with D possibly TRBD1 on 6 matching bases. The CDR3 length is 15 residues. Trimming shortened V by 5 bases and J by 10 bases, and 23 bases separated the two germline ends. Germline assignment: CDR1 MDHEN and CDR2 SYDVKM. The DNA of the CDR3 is TGTGCCAGCAGTCCCCCAGGGGACGCAAGGTTGGTCTACACCTTC. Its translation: CASSPPGDARLVYTF.

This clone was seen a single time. The CDR3 reads CASTPRGADTMNTEAFF. For the CDR3, the DNA is TGTGCCAGCACCCCGAGGGGGGCGGATACTATGAACACTGAAGCTTTCTTT. The genes are TRBV7-2 and TRBJ1-1; TRBD1 might be the D (6 bases). The V end was cut by 7 bases, the J end by 0 bases, with 21 bases between. There are 17 residues in the CDR3. Germline V lookup: CDR1 SGHTA, CDR2 FQGNSA.

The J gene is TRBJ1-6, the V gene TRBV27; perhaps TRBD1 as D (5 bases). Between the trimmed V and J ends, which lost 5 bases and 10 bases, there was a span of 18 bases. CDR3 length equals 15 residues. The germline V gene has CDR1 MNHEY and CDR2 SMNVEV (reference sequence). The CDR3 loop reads CASSHLQGVGSPLHF. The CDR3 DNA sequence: TGTGCCAGCAGTCACCTCCAGGGTGTGGGGTCACCCCTCCACTTT.

The CDR3 reads CASSVEASGSTYPQYF. DNA for the CDR3: TGTGCCAGCAGCGTAGAGGCTAGCGGGTCAACCTATCCTCAGTATTTT. The gene calls are TRBV9 and TRBJ2-3; the match to TRBD2 covers 8 bases. The germline CDR1 and CDR2 sequences are SGDLS and YYNGEE. V dropped 0 bases and J dropped 12; count of bases not matched to a gene: 15. The CDR3 runs 16 residues.

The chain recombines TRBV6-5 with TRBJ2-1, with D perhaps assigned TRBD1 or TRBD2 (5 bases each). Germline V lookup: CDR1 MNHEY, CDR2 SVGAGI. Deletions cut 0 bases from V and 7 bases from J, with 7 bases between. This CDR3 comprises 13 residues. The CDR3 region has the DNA TGTGCCAGCAGTTACTCGGGGGAAAATGAGCAGTTCTTC. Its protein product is CASSYSGENEQFF.

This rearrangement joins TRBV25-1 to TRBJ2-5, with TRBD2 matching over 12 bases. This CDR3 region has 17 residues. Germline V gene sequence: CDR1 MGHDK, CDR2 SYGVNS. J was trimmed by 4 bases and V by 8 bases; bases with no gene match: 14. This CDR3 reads CASRASGRADSSETQYF. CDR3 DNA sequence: TGTGCCAGCCGTGCTAGCGGGAGGGCCGATTCATCAGAGACCCAGTACTTC.

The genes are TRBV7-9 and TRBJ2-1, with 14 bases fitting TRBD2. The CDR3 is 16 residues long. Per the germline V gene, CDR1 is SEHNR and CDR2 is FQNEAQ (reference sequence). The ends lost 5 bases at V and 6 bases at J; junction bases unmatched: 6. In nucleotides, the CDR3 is TGTGCCAGCAGCACCCAGACTAGCGGGAGGGCCAATGAGCAGTTCTTC. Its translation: CASSTQTSGRANEQFF.

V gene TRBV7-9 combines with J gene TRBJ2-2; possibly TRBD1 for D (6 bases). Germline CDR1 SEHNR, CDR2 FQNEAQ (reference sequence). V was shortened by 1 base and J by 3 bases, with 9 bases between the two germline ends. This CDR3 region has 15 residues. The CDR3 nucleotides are TGTGCCAGCAGCTTAGATTCAGGGGACACCGGGGAGCTGTTTTTT. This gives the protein CASSLDSGDTGELFF.

The CDR3 reads CASSLRSSSYNEQFF. In DNA form, the CDR3 reads TGTGCCAGCAGCTTACGCTCGAGCTCCTACAATGAGCAGTTCTTC. This chain links TRBV11-2 with TRBJ2-1; no reliable D call. Germline V CDR1 and CDR2: SGHAT, FQNNGV. Trimming shortened V by 2 bases and J by 0 bases, and 8 bases separated the two germline ends. The CDR3 consists of 15 residues.

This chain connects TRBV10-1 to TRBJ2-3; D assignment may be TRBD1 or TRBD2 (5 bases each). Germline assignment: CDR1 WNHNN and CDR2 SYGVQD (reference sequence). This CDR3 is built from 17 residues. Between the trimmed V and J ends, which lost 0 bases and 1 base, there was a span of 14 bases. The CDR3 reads CASSESPGTWGTDTQYF. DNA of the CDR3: TGCGCCAGCAGTGAGTCACCGGGGACCTGGGGCACAGATACGCAGTATTTT.

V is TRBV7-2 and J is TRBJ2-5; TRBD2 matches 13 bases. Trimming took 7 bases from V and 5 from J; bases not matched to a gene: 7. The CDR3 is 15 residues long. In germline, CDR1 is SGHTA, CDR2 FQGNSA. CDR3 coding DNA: TGTGCCAGCATACCTTGGGGACTAGCGGGGGAGACCCAGTACTTC. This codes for CASIPWGLAGETQYF.

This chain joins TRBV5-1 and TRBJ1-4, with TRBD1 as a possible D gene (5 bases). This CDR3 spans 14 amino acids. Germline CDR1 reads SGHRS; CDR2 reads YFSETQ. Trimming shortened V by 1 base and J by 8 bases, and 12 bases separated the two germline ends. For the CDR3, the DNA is TGCGCCAGCAGCTTGAAGGGGTTTCGAGAAAAACTGTTTTTT. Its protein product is CASSLKGFREKLFF.

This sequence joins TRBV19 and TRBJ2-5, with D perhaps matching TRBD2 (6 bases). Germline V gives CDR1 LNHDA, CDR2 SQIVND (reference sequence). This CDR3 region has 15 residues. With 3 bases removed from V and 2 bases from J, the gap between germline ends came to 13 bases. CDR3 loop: CASSITASAQETQYF. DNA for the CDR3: TGTGCCAGTAGTATTACGGCTAGCGCACAAGAGACCCAGTACTTC.

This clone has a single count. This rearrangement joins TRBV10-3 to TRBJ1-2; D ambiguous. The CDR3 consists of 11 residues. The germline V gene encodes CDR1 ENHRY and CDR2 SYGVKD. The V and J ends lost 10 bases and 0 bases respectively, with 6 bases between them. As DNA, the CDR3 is TGTGCCACGACATCTAACTATGGCTACACCTTC. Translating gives CATTSNYGYTF.

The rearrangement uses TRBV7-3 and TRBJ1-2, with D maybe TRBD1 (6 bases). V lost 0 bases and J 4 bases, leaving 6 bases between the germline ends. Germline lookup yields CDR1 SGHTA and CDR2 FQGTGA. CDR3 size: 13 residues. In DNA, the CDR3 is TGTGCCAGCAGCTTAACAGGGGGCTATGGCTACACCTTC. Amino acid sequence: CASSLTGGYGYTF.

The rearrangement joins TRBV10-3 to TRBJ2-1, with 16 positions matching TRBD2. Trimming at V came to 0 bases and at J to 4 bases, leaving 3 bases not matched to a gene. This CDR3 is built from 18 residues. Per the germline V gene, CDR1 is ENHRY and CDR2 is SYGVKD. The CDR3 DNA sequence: TGTGCCATCAGTGAGTCCGGGACTAGCGGGGGGGTTTACAATGAGCAGTTCTTC. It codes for CAISESGTSGGVYNEQFF.

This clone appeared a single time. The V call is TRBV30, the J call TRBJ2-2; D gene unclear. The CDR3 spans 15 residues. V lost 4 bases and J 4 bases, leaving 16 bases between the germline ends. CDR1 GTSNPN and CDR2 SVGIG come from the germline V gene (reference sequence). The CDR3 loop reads CAWNWRVHSTGELFF. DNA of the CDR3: TGTGCCTGGAACTGGCGAGTCCATTCCACCGGGGAGCTGTTTTTT.

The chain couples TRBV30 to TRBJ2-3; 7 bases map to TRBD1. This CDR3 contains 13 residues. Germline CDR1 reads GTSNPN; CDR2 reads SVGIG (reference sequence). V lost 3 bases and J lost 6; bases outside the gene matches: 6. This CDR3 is CAWRSTGTDTQYF. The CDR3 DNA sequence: TGTGCCTGGAGGTCGACAGGGACCGATACGCAGTATTTT. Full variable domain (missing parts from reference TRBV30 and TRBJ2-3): SQTIHQWPATLVQPVGSPLSLECTVEGTSNPNLYWYRQAAGRGLQLLFYSVGIGQISSEVPQNLSASRPQDRQFILSSKKLLLSDSGFYLCAWRSTGTDTQYFGPGTRLTVL.

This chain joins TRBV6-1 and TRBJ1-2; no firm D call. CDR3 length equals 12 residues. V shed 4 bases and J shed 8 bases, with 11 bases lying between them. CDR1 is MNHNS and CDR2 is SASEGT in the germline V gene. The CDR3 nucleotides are TGTGCCAGCAGTGGGGTAGAGCGCGGCTACACCTTC. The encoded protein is CASSGVERGYTF.

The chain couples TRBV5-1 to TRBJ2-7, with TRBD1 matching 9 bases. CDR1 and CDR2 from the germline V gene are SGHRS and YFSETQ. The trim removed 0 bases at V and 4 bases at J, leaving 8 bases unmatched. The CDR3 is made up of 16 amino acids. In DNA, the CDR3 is TGCGCCAGCAGCTTGGGGGGACAGGGAATGGGATACGAGCAGTACTTC. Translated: CASSLGGQGMGYEQYF.

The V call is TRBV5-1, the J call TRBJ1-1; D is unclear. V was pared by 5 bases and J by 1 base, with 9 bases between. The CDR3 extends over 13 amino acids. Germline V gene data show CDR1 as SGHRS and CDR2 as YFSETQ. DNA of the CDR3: TGCGCCAGCAGTGACGGCCGGAACACTGAAGCTTTCTTT. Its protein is CASSDGRNTEAFF.

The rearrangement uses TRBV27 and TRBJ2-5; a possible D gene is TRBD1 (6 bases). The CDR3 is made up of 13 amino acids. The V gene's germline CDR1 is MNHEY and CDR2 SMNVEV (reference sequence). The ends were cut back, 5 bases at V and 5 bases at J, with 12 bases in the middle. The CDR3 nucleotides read TGTGCCAGCAGTGAGGGGGACGGGGAGACCCAGTACTTC. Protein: CASSEGDGETQYF.

CDR3 sequence: CASSQQGENTEAFF. CDR3 DNA sequence: TGCGCCAGCAGCCAACAGGGTGAGAACACTGAAGCTTTCTTT. The chain recombines TRBV4-1 with TRBJ1-1; D may be TRBD1 (5 bases). CDR1 and CDR2 from the germline V gene are MGHRA and YSYEKL. The CDR3 sequence is 14 residues long. V gave up 2 bases and J gave up 1 base, with 8 bases separating them.

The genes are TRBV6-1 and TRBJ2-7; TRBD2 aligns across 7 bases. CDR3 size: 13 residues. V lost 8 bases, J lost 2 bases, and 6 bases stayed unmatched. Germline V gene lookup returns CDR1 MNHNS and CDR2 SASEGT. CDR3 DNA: TGTGCCAGCGGGGCGGGAGTTACCTACGAGCAGTACTTC. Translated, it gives CASGAGVTYEQYF.

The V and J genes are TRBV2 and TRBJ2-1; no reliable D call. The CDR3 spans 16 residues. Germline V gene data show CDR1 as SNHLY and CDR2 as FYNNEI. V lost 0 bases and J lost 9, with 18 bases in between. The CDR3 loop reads CASSEASYPGPCEQFF. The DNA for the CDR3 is TGTGCCAGCAGTGAAGCGTCGTACCCTGGGCCTTGTGAGCAGTTCTTC.